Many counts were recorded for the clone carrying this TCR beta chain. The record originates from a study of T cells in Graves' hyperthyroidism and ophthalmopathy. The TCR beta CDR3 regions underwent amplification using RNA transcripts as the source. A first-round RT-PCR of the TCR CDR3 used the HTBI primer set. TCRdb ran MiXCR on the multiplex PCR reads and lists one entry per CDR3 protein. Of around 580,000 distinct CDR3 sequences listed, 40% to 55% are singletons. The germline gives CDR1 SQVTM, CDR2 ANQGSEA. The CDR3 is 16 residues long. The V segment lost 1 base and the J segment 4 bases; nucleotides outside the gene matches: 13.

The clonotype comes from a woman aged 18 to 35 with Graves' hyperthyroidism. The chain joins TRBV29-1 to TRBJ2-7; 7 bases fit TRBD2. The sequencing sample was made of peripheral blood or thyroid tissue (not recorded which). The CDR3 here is CSVEGGRGLEVYEQYF. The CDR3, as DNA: TGCAGCGTTGAAGGAGGAAGAGGACTAGAGGTTTACGAGCAGTACTTC.